Following are 24 T cell receptor beta chains from one sample sequenced in a study of PD-1 blockade in classical Hodgkin lymphoma. There was relapse after autologous stem cell transplantation in every patient, and there was variation in brentuximab vedotin exposure. TCRdb's table, derived via immunoSEQ multiplex PCR, lists solely in-frame clones and lacks some. Of 95,000 to 100,000 clones in the sample, 80% to 90% were seen once. The specimen comprised peripheral blood mononuclear cells (PBMCs), sampled before the second cycle of nivolumab. These TCRs come from a human donor with classical Hodgkin lymphoma.

The V gene is TRBV6-5, the J gene TRBJ2-7, with D perhaps TRBD1 (5 bases). The V gene's germline CDR1 is MNHEY and CDR2 SVGAGI. CDR3 size: 15 residues. With 6 bases removed from V and 5 bases from J, the gap between germline ends came to 20 bases. The CDR3 nucleotides are TGTGCCAGCAGCCCCTACGGACAAGGTAGAAACGAGCAGTACTTC. Its translation: CASSPYGQGRNEQYF.

This chain connects TRBV19 to TRBJ2-7; TRBD2 matches 8 bases. V shed 5 bases and J 0 bases; nucleotides not matched to a gene: 6. The germline V gene has CDR1 LNHDA and CDR2 SQIVND (reference sequence). The CDR3 has 15 amino acids. CDR3 coding DNA: TGTGCCAGTAGTTACAGCGGGGGTAGCTCCTACGAGCAGTACTTC. Its protein product is CASSYSGGSSYEQYF.

The V and J genes are TRBV4-3 and TRBJ1-6; perhaps TRBD1 as D (5 bases). Trimming removed 0 bases at V and 10 bases at J, with 7 bases between. From germline, CDR1 is LGHNA and CDR2 YSLEER. CDR3 length: 13 residues. The CDR3: CASSQDRASPLHF. The CDR3 bases are TGCGCCAGCAGCCAAGACAGGGCCTCACCCCTCCACTTT.

This clone was counted once. The V and J genes are TRBV7-9 and TRBJ2-7, with TRBD1 matching over 7 bases. Germline V gives CDR1 SEHNR, CDR2 FQNEAQ (reference sequence). This CDR3 comprises 14 residues. V shed 5 bases and J 4 bases; nucleotides not matched to a gene: 8. For the CDR3, the DNA is TGTGCCAGCAGCCCGACAGGGACGGGGTACGAGCAGTACTTC. It translates to CASSPTGTGYEQYF.

The genes are TRBV6-5 and TRBJ1-1; no firm D call. The germline V gene has CDR1 MNHEY and CDR2 SVGAGI. V lost 0 bases to trimming and J lost 1 base, with 9 bases between them. The CDR3 sequence is 15 residues long. The CDR3 loop is CASSYSPSPNTEAFF. DNA for the CDR3: TGTGCCAGCAGTTACTCGCCCAGCCCGAACACTGAAGCTTTCTTT.

The chain links TRBV30 to TRBJ2-2; TRBD2 is a possible D gene (6 bases). This CDR3 has 15 residues. Per germline, CDR1 GTSNPN and CDR2 SVGIG (reference sequence). Trimming left V 6 bases short and J 1 base short, with 15 bases between. DNA for the CDR3: TGTGCCTGCAGTCGGGGGATCCTGAACACCGGGGAGCTGTTTTTT. This translates into CACSRGILNTGELFF.

The chain combines TRBV4-3 with TRBJ2-7; D is unresolved. Germline CDR1 LGHNA, CDR2 YSLEER. The V and J ends lost 2 bases and 2 bases respectively, with 13 bases between them. The CDR3 contains 15 residues. The CDR3 region has the DNA TGCGCCAGCAGCCAAATGACACGGTCGCCCTACGAGCAGTACTTC. As protein: CASSQMTRSPYEQYF.

The V call is TRBV13, the J call TRBJ1-6; D gene ambiguous. The length of the CDR3 is 12 residues. Trimming took 5 bases from V and 9 from J, leaving 8 bases between them. CDR1 and CDR2 (germline): PRHDT, FYEKMQ (reference sequence). CDR3 nucleotide sequence: TGTGCCAGCAGCGACCTCGGTTCACCCCTCCACTTT. Protein sequence: CASSDLGSPLHF.

This rearrangement joins TRBV7-8 to TRBJ2-7; 7 bases align to TRBD1. Germline V gene data show CDR1 as SGHVS and CDR2 as FQNEAQ. This CDR3 region has 19 residues. V lost 2 bases to trimming and J lost 1 base; unmatched junction nucleotides: 17. The chain's CDR3 is CASSLRTGRTGHLSYEQYF. The CDR3, as DNA: TGTGCCAGCAGCTTACGGACCGGACGGACAGGCCACCTGTCCTACGAGCAGTACTTC.

The chain recombines TRBV5-1 with TRBJ1-4; no definite D call. Trimming removed 3 bases from V and 1 base from J, with 7 bases in between. This CDR3 region has 14 residues. CDR1 and CDR2 (germline): SGHRS, YFSETQ. The CDR3 loop is CASSSGITNEKLFF. The CDR3 DNA sequence: TGCGCCAGCAGCTCGGGGATAACTAATGAAAAACTGTTTTTT.

The chain joins TRBV5-1 to TRBJ1-2, with 9 bases that match TRBD1. This CDR3 is 14 amino acids long. CDR1 and CDR2 from the germline V gene are SGHRS and YFSETQ. With V trimmed by 4 bases and J by 8 bases, 9 bases remained unmatched. The CDR3 loop reads CASSKQGQGGGYTF. CDR3 DNA: TGCGCCAGCAGCAAGCAGGGACAGGGAGGCGGCTACACCTTC.

The chain employs TRBV2 and TRBJ2-5; TRBD1 agrees at 9 bases. Judging by the DNA end, TRBJ2-7 fits better; the J call may be wrong. CDR3 size: 14 residues. CDR1 and CDR2 (germline): SNHLY, FYNNEI. CDR3 residues: CASRGTGNYYEQYF. As DNA, the CDR3 is TGTGCCAGCAGGGGGACAGGGAACTACTACGAGCAGTACTTC.

The rearrangement links TRBV9 to TRBJ1-2; D possibly corresponds to TRBD1 (6 bases). The CDR3 extends over 15 amino acids. The V end lost 4 bases, the J end lost 4 bases, and 17 bases lay between the germline ends. The germline V gene has CDR1 SGDLS and CDR2 YYNGEE. CDR3 loop: CASSPTLGGGYGYTF. The CDR3 nucleotides read TGTGCCAGCAGCCCAACCTTGGGGGGCGGCTATGGCTACACCTTC. The full variable domain, its missing parts supplied by reference TRBV9 and TRBJ1-2, is DSGVTQTPKHLITATGQRVTLRCSPRSGDLSVYWYQQSLDQGLQFLIQYYNGEERAKGNILERFSAQQFPDLHSELNLSSLELGDSALYFCASSPTLGGGYGYTFGSGTRLTVV.

This rearrangement joins TRBV7-9 to TRBJ1-6; a possible D gene is TRBD1 (5 bases). This CDR3 has 15 residues. Germline V CDR1 and CDR2: SEHNR, FQNEAQ (reference sequence). The V gene lost 5 bases and the J gene lost 6 bases, with 14 bases spanning the gap. The CDR3 spells CASSTGLELNSPLHF. The DNA of the CDR3 is TGTGCCAGCAGCACGGGACTAGAGCTTAATTCACCCCTCCACTTT.

This clone was found once. The V and J genes are TRBV6-6 and TRBJ1-2, with no clear D. Trimming cost V 0 bases and J 2 bases, with 7 bases left between them. The CDR3 length is 14 residues. Germline assignment: CDR1 MNHNY and CDR2 SVGAGI (reference sequence). CDR3 residues: CASSYSAGNYGYTF. In nucleotides, the CDR3 is TGTGCCAGCAGTTACTCAGCCGGAAACTATGGCTACACCTTC.

The V and J genes are TRBV7-2 and TRBJ2-3; 10 bases agree with TRBD2. Looked up from germline, CDR1 is SGHTA and CDR2 is FQGNSA. The CDR3 has 16 residues. V trimming: 1 base; J trimming: 1 base; junction bases outside the gene matches: 2. CDR3 sequence reads: CASSLGLAGGTDTQYF. The CDR3 DNA reads TGTGCCAGCAGCTTAGGGCTAGCGGGGGGCACAGATACGCAGTATTTT.

The V and J genes are TRBV18 and TRBJ2-2, with TRBD2 matching 7 bases. V lost 6 bases and J lost 6; bases outside the gene matches: 10. Germline-derived CDR1 and CDR2 are KGHSH and LQKENI. The CDR3 runs to 15 residues. The chain's CDR3 is CASSPTSAVPGELFF. The CDR3, as DNA: TGTGCCAGCTCTCCCACTAGCGCCGTTCCCGGGGAGCTGTTTTTT.

The genes are TRBV27 and TRBJ2-1; D is unresolved. The CDR3 has 15 residues. Trimming removed 0 bases from V and 2 bases from J, with 8 bases in between. Germline values: CDR1 MNHEY, CDR2 SMNVEV (reference sequence). CDR3 loop: CASSLSAVTYNEQFF. The CDR3 region has the DNA TGTGCCAGCAGTTTATCGGCGGTGACCTACAATGAGCAGTTCTTC.

The V call is TRBV5-1, the J call TRBJ2-5; 12 bases are shared with TRBD2. With V trimmed by 4 bases and J by 2 bases, 3 bases remained unmatched. Germline V gene data show CDR1 as SGHRS and CDR2 as YFSETQ. The CDR3 runs to 15 residues. The DNA of the CDR3 is TGCGCCAGCAGCGGACTAGCGGGACAGCAAGAGACCCAGTACTTC. Residues: CASSGLAGQQETQYF.

The rearrangement links TRBV28 to TRBJ2-2; D not certain. The V gene lost 5 bases and the J gene lost 3 bases, with 10 bases spanning the gap. The CDR3 has 14 amino acids. Germline V gene lookup returns CDR1 MDHEN and CDR2 SYDVKM. The CDR3 nucleotides are TGTGCCAGCAGTCCTAGGACGTACACCGGGGAGCTGTTTTTT. Protein product: CASSPRTYTGELFF.

The chain couples TRBV7-2 to TRBJ2-7; weak D call: TRBD1 (6 bases). Germline CDR1 SGHTA, CDR2 FQGNSA. This CDR3 comprises 15 residues. V lost 5 bases to trimming and J lost 6 bases, with 20 bases between them. CDR3 sequence: CASSPTWGQTSEQYF. DNA for the CDR3: TGTGCCAGCAGCCCTACGTGGGGGCAAACCTCCGAGCAGTACTTC.

The CDR3 coding sequence is TGTGCCAGCAGCTCACCCGCTGGACTAGCGGCGAACACCGGGGAGCTGTTTTTT. It codes for CASSSPAGLAANTGELFF. V and J are TRBV9 and TRBJ2-2; 10 positions match TRBD2. Germline CDR1 and CDR2: SGDLS and YYNGEE. The CDR3 is 18 amino acids. Trimming cost V 4 bases and J 0 bases; bases outside gene matches: 9. Combining the CDR3 with reference TRBV9 and TRBJ2-2 gives the whole variable domain DSGVTQTPKHLITATGQRVTLRCSPRSGDLSVYWYQQSLDQGLQFLIQYYNGEERAKGNILERFSAQQFPDLHSELNLSSLELGDSALYFCASSSPAGLAANTGELFFGEGSRLTVL.

The V and J genes are TRBV27 and TRBJ1-2, with TRBD1 matching 7 bases. The germline V gene has CDR1 MNHEY and CDR2 SMNVEV (reference sequence). The CDR3 consists of 12 residues. Germline trimming cut 6 bases from V and 7 bases from J; bases unmatched to any gene: 5. The CDR3 coding sequence is TGTGCCAGCAGCCCTACAGGGGTTGGCTACACCTTC. It is translated as CASSPTGVGYTF.

The chain recombines TRBV28 with TRBJ2-3, with D possibly TRBD2 on 6 matching bases. From germline, CDR1 is MDHEN and CDR2 SYDVKM. V lost 5 bases, J lost 4 bases, and 7 bases lay in between. The CDR3 has 12 amino acids. CDR3 DNA: TGTGCCAGCAGTGAGCGGGCAGATACGCAGTATTTT. Translating it yields CASSERADTQYF.